The present TCR beta chain was sequenced within a study of graft-versus-host responses after intestinal transplantation. TCRdb's copy holds only in-frame clones and misses some; the assay was immunoSEQ multiplex PCR. The sample carries more than 65,000 clones, about 80% recorded once. Comments on this clone: Its cognate antigen is unknown.

The CDR3 has 13 amino acids. Germline V lookup: CDR1 SGHTA, CDR2 FQGNSA. The V gene lost 10 bases and the J gene lost 4 bases, with 14 bases spanning the gap. This specimen was unstimulated CD4+ T cells sorted from spleen or lymph node cells, taken before transplant. This chain joins TRBV7-2 and TRBJ2-1; D is unclear. The TCR originated in a human donor who was the organ donor for an intestinal transplant. CDR3 DNA: TGTGCCACGGAGCCCCCCGTATACAATGAGCAGTTCTTC. It translates to CATEPPVYNEQFF.